The present T cell receptor beta chain was sequenced within a study of T cells in localized non-small cell lung cancer. The CDR3 is 15 amino acids. The V segment lost 6 bases and the J segment 6 bases; nucleotides outside the gene matches: 13. Germline-derived CDR1 and CDR2 are MNHEY and SMNVEV (reference sequence). Clones were sequenced by immunoSEQ multiplex PCR, and TCRdb holds only the in-frame ones, with some missing. This sample has approximately 43,000 clones, with around nine tenths found just once. This chain connects TRBV27 to TRBJ2-7; 8 positions match TRBD1. This TCR was sampled from a female donor older than 55 with stage I squamous cell lung carcinoma. The input for sequencing was peripheral blood, taken before any cancer treatment. The CDR3 DNA sequence: TGTGCCAGCAGCCCCAGGGGGCAGGGACTGGGCGAGCAGTACTTC. This translates into CASSPRGQGLGEQYF.